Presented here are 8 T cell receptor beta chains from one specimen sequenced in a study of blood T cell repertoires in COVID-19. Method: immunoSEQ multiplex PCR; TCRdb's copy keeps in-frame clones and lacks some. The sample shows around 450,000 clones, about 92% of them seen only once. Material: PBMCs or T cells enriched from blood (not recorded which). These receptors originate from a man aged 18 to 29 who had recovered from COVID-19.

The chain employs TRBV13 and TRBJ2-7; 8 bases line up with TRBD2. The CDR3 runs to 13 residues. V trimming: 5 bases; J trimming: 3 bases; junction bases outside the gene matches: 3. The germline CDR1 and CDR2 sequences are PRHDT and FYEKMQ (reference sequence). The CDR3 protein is CASSDGTSYEQYF. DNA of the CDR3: TGTGCCAGCAGCGACGGGACTAGCTACGAGCAGTACTTC.

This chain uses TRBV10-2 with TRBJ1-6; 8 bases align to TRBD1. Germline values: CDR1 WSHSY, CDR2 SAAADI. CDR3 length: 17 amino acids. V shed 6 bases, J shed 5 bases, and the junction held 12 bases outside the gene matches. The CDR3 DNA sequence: TGCGCCAGCAGCAAAATAATCCCGGGACAGGATAATTCACCCCTCCACTTT. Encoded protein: CASSKIIPGQDNSPLHF.

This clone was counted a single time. As DNA, the CDR3 is TGTGCCAGCAGTTACAGGGGGTCCTATGGCTACACCTTC. Protein: CASSYRGSYGYTF. The chain carries TRBV12-3 or TRBV12-4 and TRBJ1-2, with 8 bases fitting TRBD1. The V segment lost 4 bases and the J segment 4 bases; nucleotides outside the gene matches: 2. The length of the CDR3 is 13 residues.

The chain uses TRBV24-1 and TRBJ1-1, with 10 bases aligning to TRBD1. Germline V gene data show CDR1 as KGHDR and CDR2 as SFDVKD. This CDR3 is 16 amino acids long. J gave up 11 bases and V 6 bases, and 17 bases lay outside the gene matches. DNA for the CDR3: TGTGCCACCAGTCCTTCCGCGGGACAGGGGAATCAAGGCGCTTTCTTT. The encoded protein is CATSPSAGQGNQGAFF.

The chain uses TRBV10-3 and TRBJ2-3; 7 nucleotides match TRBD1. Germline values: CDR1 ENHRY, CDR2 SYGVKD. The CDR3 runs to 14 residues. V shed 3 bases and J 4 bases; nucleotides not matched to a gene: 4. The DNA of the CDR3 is TGTGCCATCAGTGAAAGGGGGCAGGCAGATACGCAGTATTTT. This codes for CAISERGQADTQYF.

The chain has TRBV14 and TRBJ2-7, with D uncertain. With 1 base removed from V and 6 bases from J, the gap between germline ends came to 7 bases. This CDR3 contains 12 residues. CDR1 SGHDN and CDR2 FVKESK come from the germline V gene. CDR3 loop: CASSQGPGEQYF. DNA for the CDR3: TGTGCCAGCAGCCAAGGGCCGGGCGAGCAGTACTTC.

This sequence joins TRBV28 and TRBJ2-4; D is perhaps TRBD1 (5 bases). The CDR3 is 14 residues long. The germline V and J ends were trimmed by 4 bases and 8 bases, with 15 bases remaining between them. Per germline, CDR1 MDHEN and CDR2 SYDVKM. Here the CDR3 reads CASSSPVGPDIQYF. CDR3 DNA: TGTGCCAGCAGTTCCCCTGTGGGGCCGGACATTCAGTACTTC.

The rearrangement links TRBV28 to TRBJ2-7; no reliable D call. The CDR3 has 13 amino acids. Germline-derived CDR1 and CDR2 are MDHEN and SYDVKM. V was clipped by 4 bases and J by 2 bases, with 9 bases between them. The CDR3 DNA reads TGTGCCAGCAGTTCAGGCAGGCCCTACGAGCAGTACTTC. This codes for CASSSGRPYEQYF.